The 21 T cell receptor beta chains reported below all come from one sample, sequenced in a study of T cell responses to AZD1222 COVID-19 vaccine. Sequenced by immunoSEQ multiplex PCR; TCRdb stores in-frame clones only, minus some. The top ten hold just over 7% of the sample, which has approximately 120,000 clones, 90% seen once. This sample comprised peripheral blood, obtained on day 0 of AZD1222 vaccination. Receptors were obtained from an adult in good health.

The rearrangement uses TRBV28 and TRBJ1-6; 7 bases are shared with TRBD1. CDR3 length equals 17 residues. J was trimmed by 0 bases and V by 5 bases; bases with no gene match: 7. CDR1 is MDHEN, CDR2 SYDVKM, per germline. CDR3 region: CASSDATGSSYNSPLHF. CDR3 nucleotide sequence: TGTGCCAGCAGTGATGCGACAGGGAGCTCCTATAATTCACCCCTCCACTTT.

The V and J genes are TRBV9 and TRBJ2-7; D call uncertain. Germline assignment: CDR1 SGDLS and CDR2 YYNGEE. This CDR3 comprises 15 residues. Between the trimmed V and J ends, which lost 4 bases and 6 bases, there was a span of 20 bases. CDR3 protein: CASSPWGASPGEQYF. Here the CDR3 DNA reads TGTGCCAGCAGCCCCTGGGGTGCATCCCCAGGCGAGCAGTACTTC.

V gene TRBV5-1 combines with J gene TRBJ1-4; D ambiguous. Germline CDR1 and CDR2: SGHRS and YFSETQ. Trimming left V 0 bases short and J 4 bases short, with 7 bases between. The length of the CDR3 is 14 residues. CDR3 DNA: TGCGCCAGCAGCTTGGGTTGGGGTAATGAAAAACTGTTTTTT. Amino acids: CASSLGWGNEKLFF.

The gene calls are TRBV27 and TRBJ2-7; 7 bases align to TRBD2. Germline V lookup: CDR1 MNHEY, CDR2 SMNVEV (reference sequence). The CDR3 runs to 14 residues. Trimming removed 5 bases from V and 5 bases from J; junction bases left unmatched: 9. CDR3 amino acids: CASSPAGQGDEQYF. The DNA for the CDR3 is TGTGCCAGCAGTCCAGCGGGGCAGGGTGACGAGCAGTACTTC.

V is TRBV6-2 or TRBV6-3 and J is TRBJ1-5; a weak D match, TRBD1 (5 bases). The CDR3 runs 14 residues. V was trimmed by 2 bases and J by 5 bases, leaving 10 bases between them. The germline V gene encodes CDR1 MNHEY and CDR2 SVGEGT. CDR3 sequence: CASSYPQAYQPQHF. In DNA form, the CDR3 reads TGTGCCAGCAGTTACCCACAGGCCTATCAGCCCCAGCATTTT.

This clone was picked up a small number of times. The rearrangement links TRBV28 to TRBJ1-1; 7 nucleotides align to TRBD1. Germline V CDR1 and CDR2: MDHEN, SYDVKM. V lost 3 bases to trimming and J lost 1 base; unmatched junction nucleotides: 11. The CDR3 contains 17 residues. In DNA, the CDR3 is TGTGCCAGCAGTTTTTATCCGGGACAGACATCGAACACTGAAGCTTTCTTT. Translation gives CASSFYPGQTSNTEAFF.

The genes are TRBV4-1 and TRBJ2-1; D may be TRBD2 (5 bases). There are 13 residues in the CDR3. CDR1 MGHRA and CDR2 YSYEKL come from the germline V gene. V was shortened by 6 bases and J by 7 bases, with 13 bases between the two germline ends. The CDR3: CASRGEGGNEQFF. The CDR3 coding sequence is TGCGCCAGCAGGGGCGAGGGCGGGAATGAGCAGTTCTTC.

The gene calls are TRBV19 and TRBJ2-4; D not resolved. Trimming took 3 bases from V and 5 from J, leaving 2 bases between them. The CDR3 is 11 residues long. Germline CDR1 LNHDA, CDR2 SQIVND (reference sequence). The CDR3 loop is CASSIENIQYF. The CDR3 DNA reads as TGTGCCAGTAGTATCGAAAACATTCAGTACTTC.

The chain combines TRBV7-9 with TRBJ2-1; D may correspond to TRBD1 or TRBD2 (6 bases each). Germline V gene lookup returns CDR1 SEHNR and CDR2 FQNEAQ (reference sequence). Trimming removed 2 bases at V and 7 bases at J, with 18 bases between. This CDR3 region has 16 residues. CDR3 loop: CASSLRGAQRNNEQFF. CDR3 coding DNA: TGTGCCAGCAGCTTAAGGGGGGCGCAGAGGAATAATGAGCAGTTCTTC. Drawing the rest from reference TRBV7-9 and TRBJ2-1, the complete variable domain is DTGVSQNPRHKITKRGQNVTFRCDPISEHNRLYWYRQTLGQGPEFLTYFQNEAQLEKSRLLSDRFSAERPKGSFSTLEIQRTEQGDSAMYLCASSLRGAQRNNEQFFGPGTRLTVL.

The chain recombines TRBV29-1 with TRBJ1-3; the match to TRBD1 covers 8 bases. There are 12 residues in the CDR3. V dropped 6 bases and J dropped 3; count of bases not matched to a gene: 1. The germline gives CDR1 SQVTM, CDR2 ANQGSEA. CDR3 sequence (DNA): TGCAGCGTCGGACAGGGTGGAAACACCATATATTTT. This codes for CSVGQGGNTIYF.

This chain joins TRBV5-8 and TRBJ2-3; D gene ambiguous. V lost 0 bases and J 1 base, leaving 9 bases between the germline ends. The CDR3 loop spans 15 amino acids. The V gene's germline CDR1 is SGHTS and CDR2 YDEGEE. The CDR3 nucleotides read TGTGCCAGCAGCTTGGGGCAGACGCGCACAGATACGCAGTATTTT. This encodes CASSLGQTRTDTQYF.

This clone appeared a single time. The chain joins TRBV2 to TRBJ1-3, with D unclear. Germline values: CDR1 SNHLY, CDR2 FYNNEI. V lost 5 bases and J 1 base, leaving 12 bases between the germline ends. The CDR3 has 15 amino acids. The CDR3 DNA follows: TGTGCCAGCAGTCTATCAAGCGTGTCTGGAAACACCATATATTTT. Protein sequence: CASSLSSVSGNTIYF.

The rearrangement links TRBV12-3 or TRBV12-4 to TRBJ1-5; D gene uncertain. V was clipped by 4 bases and J by 4 bases, with 5 bases between them. The CDR3 covers 12 residues. The CDR3 here is CASSSGNQPQHF. Written as DNA, the CDR3 is TGTGCCAGCAGTTCAGGTAATCAGCCCCAGCATTTT.

This clone was detected once. This rearrangement joins TRBV5-4 to TRBJ2-5; D remains unclear. Trimming took off 2 bases at V and 3 bases at J, with 2 bases between the two ends. The CDR3 has 11 amino acids. Per germline, CDR1 SGHNT and CDR2 YYREEE (reference sequence). In nucleotides, the CDR3 is TGTGCCAGCAGCTTCGAAGAGACCCAGTACTTC. It translates to CASSFEETQYF.

This chain links TRBV11-3 with TRBJ1-6, with D unclear. Trimming pared 2 bases from V and 7 bases from J, leaving 9 bases between. The CDR3 contains 14 residues. CDR1 is SGHNT and CDR2 is YENEEA in the germline V gene. The CDR3 region has the DNA TGTGCCAGCAGCTTATCTGGGTTCAATTCACCCCTCCACTTT. Its protein product is CASSLSGFNSPLHF.

The chain couples TRBV28 to TRBJ2-2; no reliable D call. Trimming took off 3 bases at V and 4 bases at J, with 9 bases between the two ends. Per germline, CDR1 MDHEN and CDR2 SYDVKM. This CDR3 has 14 residues. The CDR3 spells CASSFFSLTGELFF. The CDR3 bases are TGTGCCAGCAGTTTTTTCTCCCTCACCGGGGAGCTGTTTTTT.

Of note for this clone: The same CDR3 also results from other DNA sequences found in this sample. The V call is TRBV19, the J call TRBJ2-3; 7 nucleotides align to TRBD2. The V gene end was trimmed by 6 bases and the J gene end by 3 bases; junction bases not matched to a gene: 3. CDR1 and CDR2 from the germline V gene are LNHDA and SQIVND (reference sequence). This CDR3 has 13 residues. The DNA for the CDR3 is TGTGCCAGTAGGCCTAGCGGTACAGATACGCAGTATTTT. This encodes CASRPSGTDTQYF.

This chain links TRBV19 with TRBJ1-1; unclear D gene. CDR1 is LNHDA, CDR2 SQIVND, per germline (reference sequence). Between the trimmed V and J ends, which lost 7 bases and 1 base, there was a span of 16 bases. The CDR3 is made up of 15 amino acids. Written as DNA, the CDR3 is TGTGCCAGTAAAGTTGTCCCCAACAGGAACACTGAAGCTTTCTTT. This translates into CASKVVPNRNTEAFF. The whole variable domain, filled in from reference TRBV19 and TRBJ1-1, reads DGGITQSPKYLFRKEGQNVTLSCEQNLNHDAMYWYRQDPGQGLRLIYYSQIVNDFQKGDIAEGYSVSREKKESFPLTVTSAQKNPTAFYLCASKVVPNRNTEAFFGQGTRLTVV.

The chain carries TRBV7-2 and TRBJ2-7, with no clear D. This CDR3 is built from 14 residues. Germline V gene lookup returns CDR1 SGHTA and CDR2 FQGNSA. The ends were cut back, 1 base at V and 6 bases at J, with 13 bases in the middle. Here the CDR3 reads CASSLDSNAAEQYF. For the CDR3, the DNA is TGTGCCAGCAGCTTAGACTCTAACGCGGCCGAGCAGTACTTC.

The chain links TRBV6-1 to TRBJ2-5; TRBD2 agrees at 9 bases. The CDR3 has 15 amino acids. Germline loops: CDR1 MNHNS, CDR2 SASEGT. V was clipped by 3 bases and J by 6 bases; unmatched bases: 8. CDR3 sequence (DNA): TGTGCCAGCAGTGACGACCTAAGCGGGAGGAAGACCCAGTACTTC. It is translated as CASSDDLSGRKTQYF.

The chain joins TRBV6-1 to TRBJ2-7, with D perhaps TRBD1 or TRBD2 (5 bases each). CDR3 length: 13 residues. V lost 6 bases, J lost 3 bases, and 12 bases lay in between. Germline loops: CDR1 MNHNS, CDR2 SASEGT. The CDR3, as DNA: TGTGCCAGCAGGGGGGACCAAAGCTACGAGCAGTACTTC. Amino acids: CASRGDQSYEQYF.